Listed below are T cell receptor beta chains from one sample, sequenced in a study of blood T cell repertoires in COVID-19. The repertoire was sequenced with immunoSEQ multiplex PCR; TCRdb's copy has only in-frame clones and lacks some. The sample carries some 340,000 clones, roughly nine tenths recorded once. Material: PBMCs or T cells enriched from blood (not recorded which). The receptors here all came from a woman aged 30 to 39 who had been exposed to COVID-19. Both conserved end residues are part of each CDR3. D genes are given only for firm matches. The listing skips clone size in some rows; elsewhere it reads once, few, many or a size class.

J: TRBJ2-7; V: TRBV27; size: -; D: -; CDR3: CASSPTGFSYEQYF; DNA: TGTGCCAGCAGTCCTACAGGATTCTCCTACGAGCAGTACTTC
J: TRBJ2-2; V: TRBV7-9; size: -; D: TRBD1; CDR3: CASSYTGQGITGELFF; DNA: TGTGCCAGCAGCTATACGGGACAGGGCATTACCGGGGAGCTGTTTTTT
J: TRBJ2-3; V: TRBV29-1; size: -; D: TRBD2; CDR3: CSVGRGTYTQYF; DNA: TGCAGCGTTGGGCGGGGGACTTATACGCAGTATTTT
J: TRBJ2-1; V: TRBV7-2; size: few; D: -; CDR3: CASSGLRGYNEQFF; DNA: TGTGCCAGCAGCGGTCTCCGGGGCTACAATGAGCAGTTCTTC
J: TRBJ1-2; V: TRBV27; size: -; D: -; CDR3: CASSRGYGYTF; DNA: TGTGCCAGCAGTCGAGGCTATGGCTACACCTTC
J: TRBJ2-5; V: TRBV5-1; size: -; D: TRBD2; CDR3: CASSLPKSSGGAGETQYF; DNA: TGCGCCAGCAGCTTACCCAAGTCTAGCGGGGGGGCCGGAGAGACCCAGTACTTC
J: TRBJ2-1; V: TRBV3-1/TRBV3-2; size: once; D: TRBD2; CDR3: CASSQSLGRGEDNEQFF; DNA: TGTGCCAGCAGCCAAAGCCTAGGGCGGGGGGAGGACAATGAGCAGTTCTTC
J: TRBJ2-3; V: TRBV3-1/TRBV3-2; size: -; D: -; CDR3: CASSRRGRLSTDTQYF; DNA: TGTGCCAGCAGCCGACGGGGGAGGCTCAGCACAGATACGCAGTATTTT
J: TRBJ1-3; V: TRBV6-5; size: once; D: -; CDR3: CASTPDPGNTIYF; DNA: TGTGCCAGCACTCCAGATCCTGGAAACACCATATATTTT
J: TRBJ1-2; V: TRBV23-1; size: -; D: TRBD1; CDR3: CASSQSGTAFNGYTF; DNA: TGCGCCAGCAGTCAATCGGGGACAGCGTTCAATGGCTACACCTTC
J: TRBJ2-3; V: TRBV5-1; size: once; D: -; CDR3: CASSRNYRERSTDTQYF; DNA: TGCGCCAGCAGCCGGAATTATCGGGAGAGGAGCACAGATACGCAGTATTTT
J: TRBJ2-2; V: TRBV5-6; size: -; D: -; CDR3: CASSPPGLFPGELFF; DNA: TGTGCCAGCAGCCCCCCAGGGCTCTTCCCCGGGGAGCTGTTTTTT
J: TRBJ1-3; V: TRBV19; size: -; D: TRBD1; CDR3: CASSRRTGNSGNTIYF; DNA: TGTGCCAGTAGTAGGCGGACAGGAAACTCTGGAAACACCATATATTTT
J: TRBJ1-6; V: TRBV6-5; size: -; D: -; CDR3: CASSYIERGGSPLHF; DNA: TGTGCCAGCAGTTATATAGAGAGGGGGGGCTCACCCCTCCACTTT
J: TRBJ2-7; V: TRBV18; size: -; D: TRBD1; CDR3: CASSLMTGETYEQYF; DNA: TGTGCCAGCTCACTGATGACAGGGGAGACCTACGAGCAGTACTTC
J: TRBJ2-2; V: TRBV11-3; size: -; D: -; CDR3: CASSPGTLTGELFF; DNA: TGTGCCAGCAGCCCCGGGACACTAACCGGGGAGCTGTTTTTT